Listed here are 2 T cell receptor beta chains from one sample, sequenced in a study of blood T cell repertoires in COVID-19 (dated by TCRdb to the early 2020s). Library creation used the immunoSEQ multiplex PCR assay. TCRdb holds this immuneACCESS table with in-frame rearrangements only. Some clones are missing; in checked studies, unresolved V genes explain under half, and the rest has no known cause. The sample data list about 400,000 clones, and approximately 88% of these were observed just once. Of the sample, roughly 2% is held by the ten largest clones. Sequencing was performed on PBMCs or T cells enriched from blood (not recorded which). All receptors come from a woman aged 40 to 50 with acute COVID-19.

The J gene is TRBJ1-2, the V gene TRBV29-1; 8 nucleotides agree with TRBD1. The V gene end was trimmed by 7 bases and the J gene end by 5 bases; junction bases not matched to a gene: 3. The germline CDR1 and CDR2 sequences are SQVTM and ANQGSEA. The CDR3 has 11 amino acids. The CDR3 is CSAQGAYGYTF. The CDR3 nucleotides read TGCAGCGCTCAGGGGGCATATGGCTACACCTTC.

This clone was observed a single time. The chain is built from TRBV3-1 (or the pseudogene TRBV3-2) and TRBJ2-5; possibly TRBD2 for D (7 bases). The CDR3 is made up of 17 amino acids. Germline V gene data show CDR1 as LGHDT and CDR2 as YNNKEL (reference sequence). V was trimmed by 4 bases and J by 3 bases, leaving 21 bases between them. The CDR3 coding sequence is TGTGCCAGCAGCCGACCGGACGGGGGGCAGACCAAAGAGACCCAGTACTTC. Translating it yields CASSRPDGGQTKETQYF.